This TCR beta chain is from a study of blood T cell repertoires in COVID-19. Study at large: PBMCs, B-cell-depleted T cells, or T cells were the source of the cDNA or gDNA that made up the material.

Note on this clone: One end of the junction is discordant with germline, which a read error may explain.

Sequencing used immunoSEQ multiplex PCR; TCRdb keeps in-frame clones, though not all of them. Seen here are roughly 230,000 clones, 83% observed once, and the top ten hold about 7.4%. CDR3 length: 15 residues. In germline, CDR1 is SSHAT, CDR2 FNYEAQ (reference sequence). The specimen was peripheral blood. The V call is TRBV7-7, the J call TRBJ2-7, with 7 bases identical to TRBD1. The TCR was taken from a woman aged 45-65 years with acute or convalescent COVID-19. CDR3 sequence: CASSSSTGRPYEQYF. The DNA of the CDR3 is TGTGCTAGCAGCTCTTCGACAGGGCGACCCTACGAGCAGTACTTC.